These 30 T cell receptor beta chains originate from one sample sequenced in a study of CXCR3-negative and CXCR3-positive naive CD8 T cells (dated by TCRdb to about 2019). The study at large found these results: TRB CDR3s from CXCR3-positive naive cells showed higher hydrophobicity (lower Kidera factor 4), lower energy, and higher strength and volume indices than CXCR3-negative naive cells.

The sequencer was a NextSeq 550. The Human TCR Profiling Kit (MiLaboratory) was used to prepare UMI-labeled 5' RACE TRB cDNA libraries. TCRdb reprocessed the public reads and reports one entry per CDR3 protein sequence, without DNA. This sample's table carries about 98,000 distinct CDR3 sequences. Less than 0.85% of the sample is held by the ten biggest clonotypes. What these receptors recognize is not known. The specimen sequenced was naive CXCR3+ CD8+ T cells from blood. Read against the paper, the sample's cell subset or site label means: CD45RO-CCR7+CD27+CD95- naive CD8+ T cells expressing CXCR3 (TNR3+). The source of these receptors is a human donor in good health. Some clones in this sample may be carry-over from other donors' samples.

This rearrangement joins TRBV15 to TRBJ1-5; TCRdb's D call of TRBD1 is untestable without DNA. Germline V gene data show CDR1 as LNHNV and CDR2 as YYDKDF (reference sequence). The CDR3 consists of 16 residues. CDR3 protein: CATSRDFRGSNQPQHF.

The chain recombines TRBV29-1 with TRBJ1-1. Germline assignment: CDR1 SQVTM and CDR2 ANQGSEA. The CDR3 consists of 12 residues. CDR3 protein: CSVDLENTEAFF.

The genes are TRBV13 and TRBJ2-7; with no DNA, the TCRdb D assignment of TRBD1 cannot be verified. The CDR3 extends over 17 amino acids. The germline V gene encodes CDR1 PRHDT and CDR2 FYEKMQ (reference sequence). The CDR3 loop reads CASSLGFSGAQDYEQYF.

The V gene is TRBV5-1, the J gene TRBJ2-3. This CDR3 contains 15 residues. Germline values: CDR1 SGHRS, CDR2 YFSETQ. The CDR3 here is CASSLEGHRTDTQYF.

This sequence joins TRBV7-6 and TRBJ2-2; lacking DNA, the TRBD1 call made by TCRdb goes unchecked. Germline values: CDR1 SGHVS, CDR2 FNYEAQ. CDR3 length equals 16 residues. CDR3 region: CASSSGGRGNTGELFF.

The V and J genes are TRBV7-7 and TRBJ2-7. The CDR3 spans 14 residues. Germline lookup yields CDR1 SSHAT and CDR2 FNYEAQ (reference sequence). The CDR3 spells CASSRGGSSYEQYF. Together with reference TRBV7-7 and TRBJ2-7, the CDR3 gives the full variable domain: GAGVSQSPRYKVTKRGQDVTLRCDPISSHATLYWYQQALGQGPEFLTYFNYEAQPDKSGLPSDRFSAERPEGSISTLTIQRTEQRDSAMYRCASSRGGSSYEQYFGPGTRLTVT.

The chain has TRBV6-2 or TRBV6-3 and TRBJ2-6. This CDR3 contains 15 residues. Per the germline V gene, CDR1 is MNHEY and CDR2 is SVGEGT. CDR3 sequence: CASTTVGSGANVLTF.

The chain couples TRBV5-1 to TRBJ1-1; TCRdb outputs TRBD1, but without DNA this stays unchecked. The CDR3 spans 14 residues. CDR1 is SGHRS and CDR2 is YFSETQ in the germline V gene. The CDR3 sequence: CASQWGQGNTEAFF.

The gene calls are TRBV7-3 and TRBJ2-7; there is no DNA to check the TCRdb D call of TRBD1. The CDR3 totals 13 residues. CDR1 and CDR2 from the germline V gene are SGHTA and FQGTGA. CDR3 in amino acids: CASSTGQGYEQYF.

The chain links TRBV20-1 to TRBJ2-1; checking the TCRdb D call of TRBD2 is not possible without DNA. This CDR3 comprises 15 residues. Germline CDR1 is DFQATT and CDR2 is SNEGSKA (reference sequence). CDR3 sequence reads: CSADYLESSYNEQFF.

V is TRBV6-2 or TRBV6-3 and J is TRBJ1-1. From germline, CDR1 is MNHEY and CDR2 SVGEGT. CDR3 length: 13 amino acids. CDR3 amino acids: CASSYTGTAEAFF.

The rearrangement uses TRBV6-5 and TRBJ1-2. Germline V lookup: CDR1 MNHEY, CDR2 SVGAGI. The CDR3 spans 13 residues. The CDR3 spells CASSYSTTYGYTF.

The V and J genes are TRBV12-5 and TRBJ2-2. The CDR3 length is 17 residues. The germline V gene has CDR1 LGHNT and CDR2 FRNRAP. CDR3 region: CASGLAREVGNTGELFF.

V is TRBV7-9 and J is TRBJ2-5; TCRdb's D call, TRBD2, is unchecked because there is no DNA. This CDR3 is built from 15 residues. Per germline, CDR1 SEHNR and CDR2 FQNEAQ (reference sequence). The CDR3 sequence: CAVLTSELYQETQYF.

The chain is built from TRBV5-6 and TRBJ1-6; TCRdb proposes TRBD1, but this gene call is untestable without DNA. The CDR3 sequence is 20 residues long. Germline V gives CDR1 SGHDT, CDR2 YYEEEE. CDR3: CASSFSSDRGRVVYNSPLHF.

The chain couples TRBV7-9 to TRBJ1-5; the TCRdb D gene call, TRBD1, has no DNA to confirm it. Germline V CDR1 and CDR2: SEHNR, FQNEAQ (reference sequence). The CDR3 extends over 18 amino acids. The CDR3 sequence: CASSQDSVGQELRQPQHF.

This chain uses TRBV28 with TRBJ2-2; TCRdb picks TRBD1, but there is no DNA to check that call. The CDR3 runs 14 residues. Germline CDR1 is MDHEN and CDR2 is SYDVKM. CDR3 sequence: CASSSGTGAGELFF.

The CDR3 spells CASSEGGGSYNSPLHF. V and J are TRBV7-2 and TRBJ1-6; TCRdb indicates TRBD1, and absent DNA this call remains unverified. Per germline, CDR1 SGHTA and CDR2 FQGNSA. The CDR3 has 16 residues. Full variable domain (outside the CDR3, taken from reference TRBV7-2 and TRBJ1-6): GAGVSQSPSNKVTEKGKDVELRCDPISGHTALYWYRQSLGQGLEFLIYFQGNSAPDKSGLPSDRFSAERTGGSVSTLTIQRTQQEDSAVYLCASSEGGGSYNSPLHFGNGTRLTVT.

The chain recombines TRBV28 with TRBJ1-5; TCRdb names TRBD1, which stays unverified in the absence of DNA. This CDR3 comprises 14 residues. Looked up from germline, CDR1 is MDHEN and CDR2 is SYDVKM. This CDR3 reads CASSNRGADQPQHF.

The rearrangement links TRBV2 to TRBJ2-7. The CDR3 extends over 14 amino acids. The germline CDR1 and CDR2 sequences are SNHLY and FYNNEI. CDR3: CASSEAPGSYEQYF. Full variable domain (remainder filled in from reference TRBV2 and TRBJ2-7): EPEVTQTPSHQVTQMGQEVILRCVPISNHLYFYWYRQILGQKVEFLVSFYNNEISEKSEIFDDQFSVERPDGSNFTLKIRSTKLEDSAMYFCASSEAPGSYEQYFGPGTRLTVT.

This chain uses TRBV30 with TRBJ2-2. CDR3 length: 11 residues. The germline V gene has CDR1 GTSNPN and CDR2 SVGIG (reference sequence). CDR3 amino acids: CAWSATGELFF.

CDR3 sequence: CSAPLDYGYTF. The V gene is TRBV20-1, the J gene TRBJ1-2. Looked up from germline, CDR1 is DFQATT and CDR2 is SNEGSKA (reference sequence). CDR3 length: 11 amino acids.

The chain has TRBV12-3 or TRBV12-4 and TRBJ2-1; TCRdb indicates TRBD2, and absent DNA this call remains unverified. The CDR3 sequence is 15 residues long. CDR3 region: CASSLYGMDFNEQFF.

The CDR3 here is CASSLDVPYEQYF. The rearrangement uses TRBV5-1 and TRBJ2-7. CDR1 and CDR2 (germline): SGHRS, YFSETQ. The CDR3 spans 13 residues. The entire variable domain, with the rest obtained from reference TRBV5-1 and TRBJ2-7, is as follows: KAGVTQTPRYLIKTRGQQVTLSCSPISGHRSVSWYQQTPGQGLQFLFEYFSETQRNKGNFPGRFSGRQFSNSRSEMNVSTLELGDSALYLCASSLDVPYEQYFGPGTRLTVT.

V is TRBV27 and J is TRBJ2-7; TCRdb indicates TRBD2, and absent DNA this call remains unverified. CDR1 and CDR2 from the germline V gene are MNHEY and SMNVEV (reference sequence). The CDR3 has 12 residues. The CDR3 spells CASSLLAGEQYF.

The chain joins TRBV6-5 to TRBJ2-3. Germline CDR1 is MNHEY and CDR2 is SVGAGI. CDR3 length: 15 residues. The CDR3 sequence: CASRQAATSTDTQYF.

The V and J genes are TRBV5-1 and TRBJ1-6; TCRdb calls TRBD1, which cannot be checked without DNA. This CDR3 region has 14 residues. Germline values: CDR1 SGHRS, CDR2 YFSETQ. This CDR3 reads CASSYTGDNSPLHF.

The chain is built from TRBV12-3 or TRBV12-4 and TRBJ1-1. This CDR3 has 14 residues. The CDR3 sequence: CASSARPMNTEAFF.

This rearrangement joins TRBV6-2 or TRBV6-3 to TRBJ2-1; TCRdb picks TRBD2, but there is no DNA to check that call. The CDR3 extends over 14 amino acids. CDR1 and CDR2 from the germline V gene are MNHEY and SVGEGT. CDR3 sequence: CASSSSGGWEEQFF.

This chain uses TRBV14 with TRBJ2-7; TCRdb designates TRBD1, a call that cannot be tested without DNA. The germline V gene has CDR1 SGHDN and CDR2 FVKESK. The CDR3 sequence is 16 residues long. This CDR3 is CASSHHVGQGQDEQYF.